This T cell receptor (beta chain) appears in the sequencing data of a study of cytomegalovirus exposure and HLA in healthy donors. Overall study results and limits: Earlier results showed most TCR beta V segments being productive about 90% or about 30% of the time.

With 60 Vbeta and 13 Jbeta primers, the PCR was carried out. Clones were read by immunoSEQ multiplex PCR, and TCRdb kept only the in-frame ones, dropping some. The repertoire holds some 65,000 clones, with approximately 80% as singletons. Germline V gene data show CDR1 as SGHNT and CDR2 as YYREEE (reference sequence). V dropped 1 base and J dropped 6 bases, with 8 bases sitting between them. The CDR3 totals 12 residues. On this clone itself: Its antigen remains unidentified.

This rearrangement joins TRBV5-4 to TRBJ2-7; weak D call: TRBD2 (5 bases). The sequenced material came from PBMCs. The receptor was isolated from a girl under 18 in good health and CMV-seropositive. The CDR3 sequence is CASSLIAGEQYF. Here the CDR3 DNA reads TGTGCCAGCAGCTTGATCGCGGGCGAGCAGTACTTC.